A selection of T cell receptor beta chains follows, all from one sample in a study of T cell repertoires in aging, cancer and after chemotherapy. Each CDR3 protein gets one entry after TCRdb re-called the multiplex PCR reads with MiXCR. The data show 2,000 to 3,000 distinct CDR3 sequences, about 54% seen once. The sample taken for sequencing was blood. The receptors were sampled from a human donor with a blood cancer. The CDR3 runs from the conserved cysteine through the conserved F or W. D genes are given only for firm matches. Part of the rows lack a size; the others show once, few, many or a class for expanded clones.

j_call	v_call	clone_size	d_call	cdr3_aa	cdr3_nt
TRBJ2-7	TRBV27	few	.	CASRMDVSYEQYF	TGTGCCAGCAGGATGGACGTTTCCTACGAGCAGTACTTC
TRBJ1-4	TRBV5-1	.	TRBD1	CASSWDSQTNEKLFF	TGCGCCAGCAGTTGGGACAGTCAAACTAATGAAAAACTGTTTTTT
TRBJ1-2	TRBV6-5	.	.	CASSGPGSRSGYTF	TGTGCCAGCAGTGGCCCGGGGAGTAGGTCCGGCTACACCTTC
TRBJ1-1	TRBV20-1	few	TRBD1	CSAKTGATEAFF	TGCAGTGCTAAGACAGGGGCCACTGAAGCTTTCTTT
TRBJ1-2	TRBV6-1	once	TRBD1	CASSVEDRNYGYTF	TGTGCCAGCAGTGTTGAGGACAGGAACTATGGCTACACCTTC
TRBJ2-1	TRBV27	.	.	CASSLRSGVGNEQFF	TGTGCCAGCAGTTTACGATCGGGAGTGGGCAATGAGCAGTTCTTC
TRBJ1-2	TRBV29-1	medium-sized	.	CSVHYYGYTF	TGCAGCGTCCACTACTATGGCTACACCTTC
TRBJ2-1	TRBV14	.	TRBD2	CASSTGTNRNEQFF	TGTGCCAGCAGCACCGGGACTAACCGAAATGAGCAGTTCTTC
TRBJ1-2	TRBV6-5	few	TRBD1	CASSEFDRDNYGYTF	TGTGCCAGCAGTGAATTTGACAGGGATAACTATGGCTACACCTTC
TRBJ2-2	TRBV7-2	.	.	CASSVEGTGELFF	TGTGCCAGCAGCGTAGAGGGGACCGGGGAGCTGTTTTTT
TRBJ1-5	TRBV19	.	TRBD1	CASSQETGGAGNQPQHF	TGTGCCAGCAGTCAAGAGACAGGGGGCGCGGGCAATCAGCCCCAGCATTTT
TRBJ1-3	TRBV12-3/TRBV12-4	.	.	CASRAGKQGLSGNTIYF	TGTGCCAGCAGAGCCGGGAAACAGGGCCTCTCTGGAAACACCATATATTTT
TRBJ1-5	TRBV29-1	few	.	CSVGSGNQPQHF	TGCAGCGTTGGCTCCGGAAATCAGCCCCAGCATTTT
TRBJ1-6	TRBV5-4	few	.	CASSYQGMPLHF	TGTGCCAGCAGTTATCAGGGTATGCCCCTCCACTTT
TRBJ2-2	TRBV20-1	.	.	CSVKFRGRAGELFF	TGCAGTGTAAAATTCCGGGGAAGAGCCGGGGAGCTGTTTTTT
TRBJ1-2	TRBV5-6	few	.	CASSPGEGSYGYTF	TGTGCCAGCAGCCCCGGGGAGGGCAGCTATGGCTACACCTTC
TRBJ1-2	TRBV7-6	.	.	CASSPSWMGGYTF	TGTGCCAGCAGCCCATCCTGGATGGGGGGCTACACCTTC
TRBJ1-4	TRBV6-1	once	TRBD1	CASTRRGTGGGKLFF	TGTGCCAGCACCCGAAGGGGGACAGGGGGAGGAAAACTGTTTTTT
TRBJ1-3	TRBV30	.	.	CAWIPTGALSGNTIYF	TGTGCCTGGATCCCAACCGGGGCACTCTCTGGAAACACCATATATTTT
TRBJ2-3	TRBV7-6	few	TRBD1	CASSRGGGTDTQYF	TGTGCCAGCAGCCGAGGGGGCGGCACAGATACGCAGTATTTT
TRBJ2-1	TRBV7-2	.	.	CAPQMVYEYNEQFF	TGTGCCCCCCAGATGGTATACGAATACAATGAGCAGTTCTTC
TRBJ1-2	TRBV19	.	.	CASRIGTAYGYTF	TGTGCCAGTAGAATCGGGACGGCTTATGGCTACACCTTC
TRBJ1-5	TRBV12-3/TRBV12-4	.	TRBD1	CASSPRTGAVGNQPQHF	TGTGCCAGCAGCCCTAGGACAGGGGCCGTGGGTAATCAGCCCCAGCATTTT
TRBJ2-1	TRBV7-6	.	.	CASSKGKSEQFF	TGTGCCAGCAGCAAGGGAAAGTCGGAGCAGTTCTTC
TRBJ1-1	TRBV11-1	few	.	CASSLDLGRTEAFF	TGTGCCAGCAGCTTAGATCTCGGCAGGACTGAAGCTTTCTTT
TRBJ2-3	TRBV6-2/TRBV6-3	once	TRBD2	CASSTRGSTDTQYF	TGTGCCAGCAGCACGCGGGGGTCCACAGATACGCAGTATTTT
TRBJ2-7	TRBV6-5	.	.	CAISESGGGSWEQYF	TGTGCCATCAGTGAGTCGGGGGGCGGGTCCTGGGAGCAGTACTTC
TRBJ1-5	TRBV6-5	few	TRBD1	CASSSQGGQPQHF	TGTGCCAGCAGTTCGCAGGGGGGTCAGCCCCAGCATTTT
TRBJ2-1	TRBV30	once	.	CACIFRGSNNEQFF	TGTGCCTGTATCTTTAGGGGGAGTAACAATGAGCAGTTCTTC
TRBJ2-7	TRBV29-1	.	TRBD1	CSVELGQVKYEQYF	TGCAGCGTTGAACTTGGACAGGTGAAATACGAGCAGTACTTC
TRBJ2-1	TRBV20-1	.	.	CSARLNEQFF	TGCAGTGCTAGGTTGAATGAGCAGTTCTTC
TRBJ1-2	TRBV29-1	large	TRBD1	CSVAGGRGGEEYGYTF	TGCAGCGTTGCAGGGGGCAGGGGTGGAGAGGAGTATGGCTACACCTTC
TRBJ1-2	TRBV12-3/TRBV12-4	.	.	CASSYGRTAANYGYTF	TGTGCCAGCAGTTATGGAAGGACGGCGGCTAACTATGGCTACACCTTC
TRBJ2-6	TRBV15	few	TRBD2	CATSRDRGAGANVLTF	TGTGCCACCAGCAGAGATCGGGGGGCTGGGGCCAACGTCCTGACTTTC
TRBJ2-5	TRBV20-1	.	.	CSAEGGGGTPWEETQYF	TGCAGTGCAGAAGGGGGGGGGGGAACTCCTTGGGAAGAGACCCAGTACTTC
TRBJ2-7	TRBV10-3	few	TRBD1	CASSFGTGGSYEQYF	TGTGCCAGCAGTTTCGGGACAGGGGGCTCCTACGAGCAGTACTTC
TRBJ2-7	TRBV6-1	.	.	CASRGRRGTDPLGASYEQYF	TGTGCCAGCAGGGGTCGGAGGGGGACAGACCCCCTGGGAGCGTCCTACGAGCAGTACTTC
TRBJ1-1	TRBV13	.	.	CASSSLKTGTEGFF	TGTGCCAGCAGCTCCCTAAAGACCGGGACCGAGGGCTTCTTT
TRBJ1-2	TRBV6-2/TRBV6-3	few	.	CASSYPKFVVTNYGYTF	TGTGCCAGCAGTTACCCAAAATTTGTGGTAACTAACTATGGCTACACCTTC
TRBJ2-1	TRBV19	.	.	CASRAGTAWPNEQFF	TGTGCCAGTAGGGCGGGGACAGCCTGGCCTAATGAGCAGTTCTTC
TRBJ2-1	TRBV18	few	.	CASSSGGPLYNEQFF	TGTGCCAGCTCATCCGGGGGGCCCCTCTACAATGAGCAGTTCTTC
TRBJ1-4	TRBV6-6	.	.	CASRRGGALNEKLFF	TGTGCCAGCAGGAGGGGTGGGGCCCTCAATGAAAAACTGTTTTTT
TRBJ2-2	TRBV5-6	few	.	CASSFRVITTGELFF	TGTGCCAGCAGCTTTAGGGTTATCACCACCGGGGAGCTGTTTTTT
TRBJ2-2	TRBV7-2	.	.	CASSVDGYTGELFF	TGTGCCAGCAGCGTGGACGGTTACACCGGGGAGCTGTTTTTT
TRBJ1-5	TRBV5-6	.	.	CASSLAGAGTNQPQHF	TGTGCCAGCAGCTTGGCCGGGGCAGGCACCAATCAGCCCCAGCATTTT
TRBJ2-3	TRBV5-1	.	.	CASSSELGRVSTDTQYF	TGCGCCAGCAGCTCCGAGCTGGGCAGGGTAAGCACAGATACGCAGTATTTT
TRBJ2-6	TRBV5-4	.	.	CASSPGAPGANVLTF	TGTGCCAGCAGCCCCGGGGCTCCTGGGGCCAACGTCCTGACTTTC
TRBJ2-3	TRBV19	.	.	CASSSPLRTDTQYF	TGTGCCAGTAGTAGCCCTCTCCGCACAGATACGCAGTATTTT
TRBJ2-5	TRBV18	once	TRBD1	CASSPSAGQGRQETQYF	TGTGCCAGCTCACCCAGCGCTGGACAGGGTCGGCAAGAGACCCAGTACTTC
TRBJ2-1	TRBV5-1	.	TRBD2	CASSLALAGAKDNEQFF	TGCGCCAGCAGCTTGGCTCTAGCGGGGGCCAAAGACAATGAGCAGTTCTTC
TRBJ2-2	TRBV6-5	.	.	CASSHGGNTGELFF	TGTGCCAGCAGTCACGGGGGGAACACCGGGGAGCTGTTTTTT
TRBJ2-2	TRBV6-1	.	TRBD2	CASSAGGLAAFRYTGELFF	TGTGCCAGCAGTGCGGGGGGACTAGCGGCTTTTCGGTACACCGGGGAGCTGTTTTTT
TRBJ1-5	TRBV20-1	.	.	CSARDLRGLPLQPQHF	TGCAGTGCTAGAGATCTAAGGGGCCTCCCGTTGCAGCCCCAGCATTTT
TRBJ1-2	TRBV7-6	.	TRBD1	CASSSGYRTGGNYGYTF	TGTGCCAGCAGCTCGGGGTATCGGACAGGGGGCAACTATGGCTACACCTTC